Following are 8 T cell receptor beta chains from one sample sequenced in a study of blood T cells in healthy people across ages. Primed by a sample-barcoded 5' primer and a J-beta primer mix, a second PCR proceeded for about 6 to 11 cycles. TCRdb used MiXCR to reprocess the 5' RACE reads, holding one entry per CDR3 protein. The repertoire has about 690,000 distinct CDR3 sequences, approximately 40% of them found once; the top ten carry around 30%. Sequencing was carried out using blood. These receptors originate from an elderly man in good health.

This clonotype appeared a few times. In DNA, the CDR3 is TGTGCCAGCAGCTTGGGTGGTGAGGGGACCTACGAGCAGTACTTC. Translating it yields CASSLGGEGTYEQYF. The J gene is TRBJ2-7, the V gene TRBV7-2; D could derive from TRBD1 or TRBD2 (5 bases each). The CDR3 contains 15 residues. The V gene lost 3 bases and the J gene lost 2 bases, with 14 bases spanning the gap. Germline CDR1 SGHTA, CDR2 FQGNSA.

This clonotype has ten or more counts. The chain uses TRBV4-1 and TRBJ2-5; no firm D call. Germline assignment: CDR1 MGHRA and CDR2 YSYEKL. Between the trimmed V and J ends, which lost 2 bases and 5 bases, there was a span of 6 bases. CDR3 length: 12 amino acids. CDR3 coding DNA: TGCGCCAGCAGCCAACTAGGGGAGACCCAGTACTTC. It codes for CASSQLGETQYF.

The V gene is TRBV24-1, the J gene TRBJ2-3; a possible D gene is TRBD2 (5 bases). Between the trimmed V and J ends, which lost 2 bases and 6 bases, there was a span of 8 bases. Germline CDR1 KGHDR, CDR2 SFDVKD. This CDR3 is 13 amino acids long. CDR3 loop: CATSDWRSDTQYF. The CDR3 coding sequence is TGTGCCACCAGTGATTGGAGGAGCGATACGCAGTATTTT.

V is TRBV20-1 and J is TRBJ2-3, with 7 positions matching TRBD2. CDR1 is DFQATT, CDR2 SNEGSKA, per germline (reference sequence). The CDR3 contains 15 residues. V was clipped by 6 bases and J by 5 bases; unmatched bases: 14. CDR3 region: CSASDREVFLDTQYF. In DNA, the CDR3 is TGCAGTGCCAGCGATCGGGAGGTATTCTTAGATACGCAGTATTTT.

This clonotype has just a few counts. The chain has TRBV29-1 and TRBJ1-2; D is perhaps TRBD1 (6 bases). Germline V gives CDR1 SQVTM, CDR2 ANQGSEA. With 3 bases removed from V and 8 bases from J, the gap between germline ends came to 10 bases. There are 11 residues in the CDR3. Here the CDR3 DNA reads TGCAGCGTTGACGGGGGGCTCGGCTACACCTTC. This encodes CSVDGGLGYTF.

This clonotype showed up just a few times. The rearrangement uses TRBV7-2 and TRBJ2-1; tentatively, D is TRBD1 or TRBD2 (5 bases each). Germline V gene sequence: CDR1 SGHTA, CDR2 FQGNSA. This CDR3 contains 16 residues. With 5 bases removed from V and 9 bases from J, the gap between germline ends came to 23 bases. The CDR3 coding sequence is TGTGCCAGCAGCCCGTACGGGGCGTTAGGCACGGGTGAGCAGTTCTTC. Its translation is CASSPYGALGTGEQFF.

The CDR3 region has the DNA TGTGCCAGCAGCTCCGACGGCACCGGGGAGCTGTTTTTT. Protein: CASSSDGTGELFF. V gene TRBV11-1 combines with J gene TRBJ2-2; D ambiguous. Germline CDR1 SGHAT, CDR2 FQDESV (reference sequence). Trimming removed 4 bases from V and 4 bases from J, with 7 bases in between. This CDR3 contains 13 residues.

Comment on this clonotype: Given a much more abundant clone one base away, this may be a read error. The gene calls are TRBV7-2 and TRBJ2-7, with TRBD2 matching over 9 bases. The CDR3 extends over 17 amino acids. Unmatched junction bases numbered 15, after V lost 3 bases and J lost 6 bases. Per the germline V gene, CDR1 is SGHTA and CDR2 is FQGNSA. The DNA of the CDR3 is TGTGCCAGCAGCTTCCCGCGGGCTAGCGGGGCCACCTCCGAGCAGTACTTC. It specifies CASSFPRASGATSEQYF.